The 8 T cell receptor beta chains presented below share a single source sample, sequenced in a study of blood T cell repertoires in COVID-19. Clones were read by immunoSEQ multiplex PCR, and TCRdb kept only the in-frame ones, dropping some. This sample has approximately 280,000 clones, with roughly 89% found just once. Sequencing used PBMCs or T cells enriched from blood (not recorded which). These receptors were taken from a woman aged 18-29 years with acute COVID-19.

The chain couples TRBV2 to TRBJ2-1; TRBD1 matches at 9 bases. The germline gives CDR1 SNHLY, CDR2 FYNNEI. The V gene end was trimmed by 0 bases and the J gene end by 6 bases; junction bases not matched to a gene: 9. The CDR3 consists of 17 residues. The CDR3 sequence is CASSEALGQGSLNEQFF. CDR3 nucleotides: TGTGCCAGCAGTGAAGCGTTGGGACAGGGTTCCCTCAATGAGCAGTTCTTC.

This chain connects TRBV6-5 to TRBJ2-3; D perhaps matches TRBD2 (6 bases). The CDR3 extends over 15 amino acids. Germline assignment: CDR1 MNHEY and CDR2 SVGAGI. The V and J ends lost 0 bases and 7 bases respectively, with 14 bases between them. CDR3 sequence (DNA): TGTGCCAGCAGTTACTCGAGGGACTCTTCATATACGCAGTATTTT. Amino acid sequence: CASSYSRDSSYTQYF.

The chain is built from TRBV3-1 (or the pseudogene TRBV3-2) and TRBJ1-1; 11 bases fit TRBD1. Looked up from germline, CDR1 is LGHDT and CDR2 is YNNKEL (reference sequence). V trimming: 6 bases; J trimming: 7 bases; junction bases outside the gene matches: 4. This CDR3 contains 13 residues. CDR3: CASRRTGGYEAFF. The CDR3 nucleotides read TGTGCCAGCAGGCGGACAGGGGGCTATGAAGCTTTCTTT.

The chain carries TRBV11-2 and TRBJ1-1; the match to TRBD1 covers 8 bases. The V gene end was trimmed by 5 bases and the J gene end by 7 bases; junction bases not matched to a gene: 18. Germline V lookup: CDR1 SGHAT, CDR2 FQNNGV. The CDR3 loop spans 17 amino acids. CDR3 in DNA: TGTGCCAGCAGCCGTCACCACTACATTTTAGGACAGGGTGAAGCTTTCTTT. Its translation: CASSRHHYILGQGEAFF.

The genes are TRBV6-1 and TRBJ1-5; D ambiguous. The CDR3 runs 16 residues. The germline gives CDR1 MNHNS, CDR2 SASEGT. V lost 2 bases, J lost 2 bases, and 13 bases lay in between. CDR3 loop: CASSENGLRGNQPQHF. The CDR3 DNA sequence: TGTGCCAGCAGTGAAAATGGACTGCGGGGCAATCAGCCCCAGCATTTT.

The J gene is TRBJ2-7, the V gene TRBV18; no clear D. The CDR3 is 13 residues long. The V gene lost 0 bases and the J gene lost 3 bases, with 6 bases spanning the gap. The germline V gene encodes CDR1 KGHSH and CDR2 LQKENI. This chain's CDR3 is CASSPPTVYEQYF. CDR3 sequence (DNA): TGTGCCAGCTCACCACCAACAGTCTACGAGCAGTACTTC.

J is TRBJ2-6 and V is TRBV11-3; 7 bases fit TRBD2. Germline trimming cut 5 bases from V and 2 bases from J; bases unmatched to any gene: 3. CDR1 SGHNT and CDR2 YENEEA come from the germline V gene. The CDR3 contains 15 residues. The CDR3 bases are TGTGCCAGCAGCGCTCGGGGGGCTGGGGCCAACGTCCTGACTTTC. Protein product: CASSARGAGANVLTF.

The rearrangement links TRBV27 to TRBJ2-1; perhaps TRBD1 as D (6 bases). The CDR3 loop spans 14 amino acids. Trimming took off 3 bases at V and 6 bases at J, with 12 bases between the two ends. CDR1 MNHEY and CDR2 SMNVEV come from the germline V gene (reference sequence). Written as DNA, the CDR3 is TGTGCCAGCAGTTTGAAACAGGGATTCAATGAGCAGTTCTTC. This encodes CASSLKQGFNEQFF.